This T cell receptor beta chain was documented in a study of T cell responses to AZD1222 COVID-19 vaccine. Turning to the study itself: Pooled together were second doses at about 4 or about 12 weeks.

The CDR3 totals 15 residues. Germline trimming cut 1 base from V and 10 bases from J; bases unmatched to any gene: 7. CDR1 SGHVS and CDR2 FNYEAQ come from the germline V gene. Method: immunoSEQ multiplex PCR; TCRdb's copy keeps in-frame clones and lacks some. Of roughly 170,000 clones detected, roughly 93% appear once; the ten largest clones hold approximately 0.97%. Regarding this clone: The target antigen is unknown.

Study outcomes and limitations: Compared with day 0, the breadth and depth of the Spike-specific TCR repertoire rose significantly after two doses of AZD1222. At baseline, just a handful of AZD1222 recipients tested seropositive. Donors in the cohort were predominantly white British and more often female, and clonal diversity was possibly underestimated.

V is TRBV7-6 and J is TRBJ2-1; 10 bases fit TRBD2. The sequencing here drew on peripheral blood, taken on day 0 of AZD1222 vaccination. The TCR comes from an adult in good health. CDR3: CASSLDLLAGVEQFF. In DNA, the CDR3 is TGTGCCAGCAGCTTAGATCTGCTAGCGGGGGTCGAGCAGTTCTTC.